The clone carrying this T cell receptor (beta chain) has more than one count but fewer than ten. Antigen unknown. PCR amplification relied on 60 Vbeta primers (plus 13 Jbeta primers). Here immunoSEQ multiplex PCR was the method, and the copy in TCRdb shows in-frame clones only, minus some. The sample shows 50,000 or so clones, approximately 52% of them seen only once. This entry is derived from a study of cytomegalovirus exposure and HLA in healthy donors. Study findings and constraints: The sole available immune exposure information was CMV serostatus. The study put some 150 TCR beta chains on its list as cytomegalovirus-associated. Later on, an analysis found that several of the most significant clusters appeared to be linked to common viral pathogens, which included parvovirus B19.

The CDR3 totals 15 residues. CDR1 SGHTA and CDR2 FQGNSA come from the germline V gene. The trim removed 2 bases at V and 7 bases at J, leaving 3 bases unmatched. The TCR was taken from a human donor in good health. Material: PBMCs. This rearrangement joins TRBV7-2 to TRBJ2-1, with TRBD2 identical over 12 bases. The CDR3 here is CASSLRTSGANEQFF. CDR3 DNA: TGTGCCAGCAGCTTACGGACTAGCGGGGCGAATGAGCAGTTCTTC.